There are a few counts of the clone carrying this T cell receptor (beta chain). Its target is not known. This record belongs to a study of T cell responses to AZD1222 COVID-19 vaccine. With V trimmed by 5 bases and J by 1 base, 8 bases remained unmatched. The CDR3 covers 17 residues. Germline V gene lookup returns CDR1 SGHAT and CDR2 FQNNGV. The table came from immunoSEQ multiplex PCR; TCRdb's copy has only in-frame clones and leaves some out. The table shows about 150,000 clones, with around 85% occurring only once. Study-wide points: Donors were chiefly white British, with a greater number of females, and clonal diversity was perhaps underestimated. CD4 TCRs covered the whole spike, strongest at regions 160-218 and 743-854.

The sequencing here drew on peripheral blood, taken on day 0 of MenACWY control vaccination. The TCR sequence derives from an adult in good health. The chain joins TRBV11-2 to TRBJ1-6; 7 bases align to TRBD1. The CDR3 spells CASSAGRQGSYNSPLHF. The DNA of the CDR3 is TGTGCCAGCAGCGCGGGCCGACAGGGATCCTATAATTCACCCCTCCACTTT.